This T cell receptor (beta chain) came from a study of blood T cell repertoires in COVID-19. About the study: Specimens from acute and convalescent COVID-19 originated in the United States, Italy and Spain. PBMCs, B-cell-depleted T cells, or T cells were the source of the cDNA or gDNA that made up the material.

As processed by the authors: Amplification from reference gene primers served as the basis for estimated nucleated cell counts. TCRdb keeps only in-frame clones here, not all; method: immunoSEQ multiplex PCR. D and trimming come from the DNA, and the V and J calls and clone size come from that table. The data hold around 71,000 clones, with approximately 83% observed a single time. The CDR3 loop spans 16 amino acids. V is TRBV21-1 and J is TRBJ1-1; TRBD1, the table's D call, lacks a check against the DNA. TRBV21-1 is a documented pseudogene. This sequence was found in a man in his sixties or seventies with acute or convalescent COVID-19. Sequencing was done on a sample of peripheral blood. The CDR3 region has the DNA TGTGCCAGCAGCAAAGAAGGGGGCTTGGGGTACACTGAAGCTTTCTTT. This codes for CASSKEGGLGYTEAFF.